A selection of T cell receptor beta chains follows, all from one sample in a study of T cells in Graves' hyperthyroidism and ophthalmopathy. TCRdb reanalysed the multiplex PCR reads using MiXCR and keeps one entry per CDR3 protein. The sample has approximately 370,000 distinct CDR3 sequences, about 18% seen once. Sequencing used blood. These receptors were collected from a young woman with Graves' hyperthyroidism that later progressed to Graves' ophthalmopathy. Both conserved end residues are part of each CDR3. The order of the fields is V gene, D gene, clone size, J gene, CDR3 protein, CDR3 DNA. D genes are given only for firm matches. The size field is filled for only some rows; it gives once, few, many or a size class.

TRBV20-1,-,-,TRBJ2-1,CSGNSGLTDNEQFF,TGCAGTGGAAATAGCGGATTGACCGACAATGAGCAGTTCTTC
TRBV7-9,-,many,TRBJ1-4,CASSNPRVATNEKLFF,TGTGCCAGCAGCAACCCCCGAGTTGCAACTAATGAAAAACTGTTTTTT
TRBV27,-,many,TRBJ2-1,CASSLSEGIGHEQFF,TGTGCCAGCAGTTTATCGGAAGGGATCGGGCATGAGCAGTTCTTC
TRBV28,TRBD2,many,TRBJ2-3,CASNLPPSGGVFSTDTQYF,TGTGCCAGCAATCTCCCCCCTAGCGGGGGGGTTTTTAGCACAGATACGCAGTATTTT
TRBV28,-,-,TRBJ1-5,CASSQTTGTNQPQHF,TGTGCCAGCAGCCAAACAACGGGGACCAATCAGCCCCAGCATTTT
TRBV7-9,-,many,TRBJ2-1,CASSLGGGNEQFF,TGTGCCAGCAGTTTGGGCGGAGGAAATGAGCAGTTCTTC
TRBV3-1,-,-,TRBJ1-1,CASSQRGSWNTEAFF,TGTGCCAGCAGCCAGCGAGGGAGTTGGAACACTGAAGCTTTCTTT
TRBV6-1,TRBD2,-,TRBJ2-1,CASSEAISGGYNEQFF,TGTGCCAGCAGTGAAGCGATTAGCGGGGGCTACAATGAGCAGTTCTTC
TRBV5-1,-,-,TRBJ2-2,CASSFSIAFTGELFF,TGCGCCAGCAGCTTTAGTATAGCATTTACCGGGGAGCTGTTTTTT
TRBV6-1,-,few,TRBJ2-2,CASSGRDATGELFF,TGTGCCAGCAGTGGCCGGGACGCCACCGGGGAGCTGTTTTTT
TRBV7-9,TRBD1,many,TRBJ1-2,CASSPPDRAGYGYTF,TGTGCCAGCAGCCCCCCCGACAGGGCGGGGTATGGCTACACCTTC
TRBV28,-,many,TRBJ1-2,CASSLTGWTQDDYGYTF,TGTGCCAGCAGTTTGACCGGGTGGACGCAAGACGACTATGGCTACACCTTC
TRBV5-1,-,few,TRBJ1-1,CASSGGAGTEAFF,TGCGCCAGCAGTGGGGGGGCTGGAACTGAAGCTTTCTTT
TRBV29-1,-,many,TRBJ2-1,CSATERQASNEQFF,TGCAGCGCCACTGAGCGACAGGCATCCAATGAGCAGTTCTTC
TRBV12-3/TRBV12-4,TRBD1,many,TRBJ2-4,CASRPRGQRGSTIQYF,TGTGCCAGCAGGCCCCGGGGACAGAGGGGGAGCACCATTCAGTACTTC
TRBV10-3,-,many,TRBJ2-7,CAISESAGGGSKDSYEQYF,TGTGCCATCAGTGAGTCTGCAGGGGGGGGCTCCAAGGACTCCTACGAGCAGTACTTC
TRBV5-6,-,few,TRBJ2-1,CASSLVIGGSNEQFF,TGTGCCAGCAGCTTGGTTATTGGGGGTTCCAATGAGCAGTTCTTC
TRBV2,-,medium-sized,TRBJ2-5,CACSPRGGVKKETQYF,TGTGCCTGCTCTCCGAGGGGCGGGGTTAAAAAAGAGACCCAGTACTTC
TRBV19,TRBD2,many,TRBJ2-5,CASSLIAGGWTQYF,TGTGCCAGTAGTCTTATAGCGGGAGGGTGGACCCAGTACTTC
TRBV2,-,many,TRBJ2-2,CASSDQGTVYTGELFF,TGTGCCAGCAGTGATCAGGGAACGGTATACACCGGGGAGCTGTTTTTT
TRBV7-9,-,many,TRBJ2-2,CASSSELANTGELFF,TGTGCCAGCAGCTCGGAACTAGCGAACACCGGGGAGCTGTTTTTT
TRBV6-1,TRBD1,many,TRBJ2-1,CASSMGQGANEQFF,TGTGCCAGCAGTATGGGACAGGGGGCGAATGAGCAGTTCTTC
TRBV18,-,many,TRBJ1-3,CASSPDRDTIYF,TGTGCCAGCTCACCGGATCGTGACACCATATATTTT
TRBV12-3/TRBV12-4,-,many,TRBJ1-5,CASSPGISGAQPQHF,TGTGCCAGCAGTCCCGGAATTTCGGGCGCTCAGCCCCAGCATTTT
TRBV11-2,-,few,TRBJ2-1,CASSTLTSASNEQFF,TGTGCCAGCAGCACGTTAACCTCGGCGAGCAATGAGCAGTTCTTC
TRBV2,TRBD1,few,TRBJ1-6,CASSDYRGDNSPLHF,TGTGCCAGCAGTGATTACAGGGGGGATAATTCACCCCTCCACTTT
TRBV7-2,-,many,TRBJ2-1,CASSSPGSEQFF,TGTGCCAGCAGCTCTCCTGGCTCTGAGCAGTTCTTC
TRBV28,-,many,TRBJ1-1,CASSYGTERNTEAFF,TGTGCCAGCAGTTACGGGACTGAAAGGAACACTGAAGCTTTCTTT
TRBV11-2,-,many,TRBJ1-1,CASSLVSGPEAFF,TGTGCCAGCAGCTTAGTATCGGGCCCTGAAGCTTTCTTT
TRBV7-2,-,many,TRBJ1-5,CASSLVRGSNQPQHF,TGTGCCAGCAGCTTAGTCAGGGGAAGCAATCAGCCCCAGCATTTT
TRBV10-1,-,-,TRBJ2-5,CASSEDPQSETQYF,TGCGCCAGCAGTGAGGACCCCCAGAGTGAGACCCAGTACTTC
TRBV3-1,-,many,TRBJ1-1,CASSQWVSTEAFF,TGTGCCAGCAGCCAGTGGGTGTCCACTGAAGCTTTCTTT
TRBV2,TRBD2,-,TRBJ2-1,CASRAPTSGFYNEQFF,TGTGCCAGCAGGGCACCAACTAGCGGGTTCTACAATGAGCAGTTCTTC
TRBV2,-,many,TRBJ1-4,CAIRGLNEKLFF,TGTGCTATACGAGGACTAAATGAAAAACTGTTTTTT
TRBV2,-,-,TRBJ1-5,CASSEDYNQPQHF,TGTGCCAGCAGTGAAGATTACAATCAGCCCCAGCATTTT
TRBV7-9,-,-,TRBJ1-2,CASSLHNNIFYGYTF,TGTGCCAGCAGCCTTCACAACAACATCTTCTATGGCTACACCTTC
TRBV12-3/TRBV12-4,TRBD2,many,TRBJ2-3,CASSLALSRGGLDTQYF,TGTGCCAGCAGTTTAGCTCTTTCGCGGGGGGGCTTGGATACGCAGTATTTT